This TCR beta chain was retrieved from a study of shared clonotypes between healthy human individuals. Study context: The people who gave samples were two women and a few men aged 18 to 49. Findings and limits, study-wide: Only a few donors were included, so the genetic and exposure-history diversity represented was limited.

The length of the CDR3 is 11 residues. Germline V gives CDR1 MGHRA, CDR2 YSYEKL. On this clone itself: Its specificity is unknown. One base away lies a much larger clone, so this may be a sequencing read error. Other DNA sequences in the same sample also yield this CDR3.

Replicate PCRs were loaded with around 0.3 ug DNA from unsorted PBMC, about 30,000 T cell genomes. Authors' analysis steps: Filtering differed for immunoSEQ, which gave only junction sequences without quality scores. TCRdb's copy holds only in-frame clones and misses some; the assay was immunoSEQ multiplex PCR. V and J calls and clone size are as listed in that table; D and trimming were resolved from the DNA. The sample yields 400,000 to 500,000 clones, roughly four fifths seen once. Material for sequencing was PBMCs. This clonotype was obtained from a woman aged 40 to 55 in good health. Some clones in this sample may be carry-over from other donors' samples. The rearrangement uses TRBV4-1 and TRBJ2-2; TRBD2 might be the D (6 bases). CDR3 residues: CASSFGGELFF. For the CDR3, the DNA is TGCGCCAGCAGTTTTGGCGGGGAACTGTTTTTT.